This entry describes one T cell receptor beta chain. The antigen remains undetermined. The data are from a study of T-cell reconstitution after alpha-beta-depleted transplantation in children. Whole-study results and caveats: Reportedly, roughly two months post-transplant, alpha-beta T cells arose from several hundred expanded graft clones. Newly made T cells mostly supplied T-cell counts and diversity one year after transplant. Surviving recipient T cells and intrathymic progenitors accounted for some patients' high TCRbeta diversity at day 60.

Unique molecular identifiers were incorporated during preparation of the TCRbeta library. TCRdb re-called the PCR reads through MiXCR, storing one row per CDR3 protein. The sample lists fewer than 250,000 distinct CDR3 sequences; about a sixth were seen once. Germline V gene lookup returns CDR1 MGHDK and CDR2 SYGVNS. V was pared by 6 bases and J by 1 base, with 21 bases between. The CDR3 spans 17 residues. The receptor was derived from a male patient aged 2-10 years who had a stem cell transplant for acute lymphoblastic leukemia, so the T cells may come from the graft donor. Source: PBMCs, mostly from graft donor cells, taken 360 days after TCRalphabeta/CD19-depleted stem cell transplant. V gene TRBV25-1 combines with J gene TRBJ2-5; D perhaps matches TRBD2 (6 bases). In nucleotides, the CDR3 is TGTGCCAGCAGGGGAGGACAATCGGAAACGAGCCAAGAGACCCAGTACTTC. Protein: CASRGGQSETSQETQYF.